This TCR beta chain came from a study of blood T cell repertoires in COVID-19. Assay used: immunoSEQ multiplex PCR; TCRdb lists only in-frame clones, some missing. The table lists about 220,000 clones, approximately 84% of them singletons, with around 2% in the top ten. The CDR3 runs 15 residues. CDR1 is MNHEY and CDR2 is SMNVEV in the germline V gene (reference sequence). Trimming removed 6 bases at V and 4 bases at J, with 17 bases between. The specimen sequenced was peripheral blood. The sequence was obtained from an older woman with acute or convalescent COVID-19. The gene calls are TRBV27 and TRBJ2-3, with no clear D. This CDR3 reads CASRRPLATPDTQYF. As DNA, the CDR3 is TGTGCCAGCAGGAGGCCCTTGGCCACCCCAGATACGCAGTATTTT.